The 30 T cell receptor beta chains in this list originate from one sample, sequenced in a study of cytomegalovirus exposure and HLA in healthy donors. The data were produced by immunoSEQ multiplex PCR, yet TCRdb's version contains in-frame clones alone and is incomplete. The data show more than 95,000 clones, with roughly nine tenths seen just once and about 2% held by the top ten. Sequencing input: PBMCs. The receptor set was obtained from a young woman in good health and CMV-seronegative.

The rearrangement uses TRBV4-1 and TRBJ1-4; TRBD1 agrees at 7 bases. The V and J ends lost 2 bases and 5 bases, in that order; junction bases with no gene match: 8. CDR3 size: 16 residues. The germline gives CDR1 MGHRA, CDR2 YSYEKL. The CDR3 loop is CASSQPLRGQNEKLFF. The CDR3 DNA reads TGCGCCAGCAGCCAACCCCTTAGGGGGCAAAATGAAAAACTGTTTTTT.

The count of this clone is one. The chain joins TRBV13 to TRBJ2-1, with 12 nucleotides matching TRBD2. CDR3 size: 16 residues. Trimming took 0 bases from V and 3 from J; bases not matched to a gene: 0. In germline, CDR1 is PRHDT, CDR2 FYEKMQ (reference sequence). The CDR3 nucleotides read TGTGCCAGCAGCTTAGGGACTAGCGGGAGCTACAATGAGCAGTTCTTC. Its translation is CASSLGTSGSYNEQFF.

This clone was seen only once. The chain is built from TRBV6-5 and TRBJ2-1; maybe TRBD1 (6 bases). V lost 8 bases, J lost 5 bases, and 16 bases lay in between. Germline V lookup: CDR1 MNHEY, CDR2 SVGAGI. The CDR3 loop spans 14 amino acids. This CDR3 reads CASGRGGSNNEQFF. The CDR3 nucleotides are TGTGCCAGCGGTCGAGGGGGATCGAACAATGAGCAGTTCTTC.

The V and J genes are TRBV5-1 and TRBJ2-3; TRBD2 aligns across 7 bases. Trimming took 0 bases from V and 4 from J; bases not matched to a gene: 2. This CDR3 comprises 14 residues. Germline CDR1 and CDR2: SGHRS and YFSETQ. The CDR3 DNA reads as TGCGCCAGCAGCTTGGTTCGGGGGGCAGATACGCAGTATTTT. Translating it yields CASSLVRGADTQYF.

The CDR3 DNA follows: TGCGCCAGCAGTCCCACCCGGGACAGGGTTTACAATGAGCAGTTCTTC. Its protein is CASSPTRDRVYNEQFF. The chain combines TRBV23-1 with TRBJ2-1; 9 bases are shared with TRBD1. TRBV23-1 has ORF status, its function being uncertain. The CDR3 has 16 amino acids. Trimming removed 4 bases from V and 4 bases from J; junction bases left unmatched: 8.

The gene calls are TRBV29-1 and TRBJ2-3; 9 positions match TRBD1. The CDR3 has 14 residues. Germline CDR1 and CDR2: SQVTM and ANQGSEA. J lost 6 bases, V lost 6 bases, and 10 bases had no gene match. The CDR3 reads CSVAMTGGYDTQYF. Here the CDR3 DNA reads TGCAGCGTCGCAATGACAGGGGGATACGATACGCAGTATTTT.

The chain recombines TRBV7-9 with TRBJ1-2, with 7 bases lining up with TRBD1. The CDR3 sequence is 14 residues long. With V trimmed by 1 base and J by 7 bases, 6 bases remained unmatched. The V gene's germline CDR1 is SEHNR and CDR2 FQNEAQ (reference sequence). The chain's CDR3 is CASSLDDRVGGYTF. CDR3 sequence (DNA): TGTGCCAGCAGCTTAGACGACAGGGTGGGTGGCTACACCTTC.

The gene calls are TRBV6-1 and TRBJ2-7; unclear D gene. The germline V and J ends were trimmed by 1 base and 9 bases, with 13 bases remaining between them. The CDR3 length is 13 residues. Germline V gene data show CDR1 as MNHNS and CDR2 as SASEGT. Here the CDR3 DNA reads TGTGCCAGCAGTGAAGAAGTCTTCGTCGGGCAGTACTTC. This translates into CASSEEVFVGQYF.

The chain is built from TRBV2 and TRBJ2-7, with a possible D match to TRBD1 (6 bases). V was trimmed by 8 bases and J by 3 bases, leaving 11 bases between them. This CDR3 contains 12 residues. The germline V gene encodes CDR1 SNHLY and CDR2 FYNNEI. Here the CDR3 reads CASDRTNYEQYF. CDR3 nucleotides: TGTGCCAGCGACAGGACAAACTACGAGCAGTACTTC.

As concerns this clone: The junction departs from germline at one end; a sequencing error may be responsible. The chain joins TRBV13 to TRBJ2-7; the match to TRBD2 covers 7 bases. The CDR3 is 13 amino acids. Looked up from germline, CDR1 is PRHDT and CDR2 is FYEKMQ (reference sequence). CDR3 amino acids: CASSVGAGDEQYF. The CDR3 DNA sequence: TGTGCCAGCAGCGTAGGGGCGGGAGACGAGCAGTACTTC. The whole variable domain, remainder taken from reference TRBV13 and TRBJ2-7, is AAGVIQSPRHLIKEKRETATLKCYPIPRHDTVYWYQQGPGQDPQFLISFYEKMQSDKGSIPDRFSAQQFSDYHSELNMSSLELGDSALYFCASSVGAGDEQYFGPGTRLTVT.

J is TRBJ2-1 and V is TRBV9; possible D gene TRBD2, 5 bases. This CDR3 spans 16 amino acids. Per the germline V gene, CDR1 is SGDLS and CDR2 is YYNGEE. V dropped 0 bases and J dropped 9 bases, with 19 bases sitting between them. The CDR3, as DNA: TGTGCCAGCAGCGTAGCAGGAGAGGGTGATCGGGGTGAGCAGTTCTTC. This sequence encodes CASSVAGEGDRGEQFF.

The CDR3 DNA follows: TGTGCCAGCAGCTTGGAGGGGGCAGGGGGCCTTACTAAGCAGTACTTC. This sequence encodes CASSLEGAGGLTKQYF. The chain links TRBV5-5 to TRBJ2-7; 8 bases match TRBD1. The CDR3 has 16 amino acids. After removal of 0 bases from V and 8 bases from J, the junction contained 13 bases not matched to a gene. Germline CDR1 SGHKS, CDR2 YYEKEE (reference sequence).

V and J are TRBV5-6 and TRBJ1-1; weak D call: TRBD1 (6 bases). The germline V gene encodes CDR1 SGHDT and CDR2 YYEEEE. This CDR3 comprises 14 residues. V lost 1 base and J lost 6, with 13 bases in between. The CDR3: CASSLSTGSPEAFF. The CDR3 nucleotides read TGTGCCAGCAGCTTGAGTACAGGGTCCCCTGAAGCTTTCTTT.

The rearrangement links TRBV7-3 to TRBJ2-1; 7 bases map to TRBD2. The CDR3 loop spans 16 amino acids. After removal of 0 bases from V and 3 bases from J, the junction contained 5 bases not matched to a gene. Germline loops: CDR1 SGHTA, CDR2 FQGTGA. The CDR3 sequence: CASSLTGLADYNEQFF. The CDR3 coding sequence is TGTGCCAGCAGCTTAACGGGGCTAGCGGACTACAATGAGCAGTTCTTC.

This clone was recorded once. The chain joins TRBV2 to TRBJ1-1; D may be TRBD1 (6 bases). This CDR3 spans 13 amino acids. Germline V CDR1 and CDR2: SNHLY, FYNNEI. Trimming stripped 8 bases from V and 4 bases from J, with 14 bases between. The CDR3 DNA follows: TGTGCCAGCGGAACAGGGACCCCCACTGAAGCTTTCTTT. Its translation is CASGTGTPTEAFF.

In its sample, this clone was seen a few times. The rearrangement uses TRBV21-1 and TRBJ1-1; the D call TRBD1 from the table was never checked on the DNA. TRBV21-1 is a recognized pseudogene. CDR3 size: 14 residues. In DNA, the CDR3 is TGTGCCAGCAGCAGGACAGGGGGAGGAACTGAAGCTTTCTTT. This encodes CASSRTGGGTEAFF.

This clone was seen just once. At one boundary the junction diverges from the germline segment, which might be a read error. This chain links TRBV7-8 with TRBJ2-3; 10 positions agree with TRBD2. Germline V lookup: CDR1 SGHVS, CDR2 FQNEAQ. The CDR3 loop spans 17 amino acids. CDR3 region: CASILNRLAGTTDTQYF. The DNA for the CDR3 is TGTGCCAGCATCTTAAATCGACTAGCGGGTACCACAGATACGCAGTATTTT.

V is TRBV19 and J is TRBJ1-4; D not certain. Trimming cost V 3 bases and J 5 bases, with 16 bases left between them. Germline CDR1 LNHDA, CDR2 SQIVND (reference sequence). The CDR3 has 16 amino acids. The CDR3, as DNA: TGTGCCAGTAGTATTCTCTCCCAGTTGGAGAATGAAAAACTGTTTTTT. This gives the protein CASSILSQLENEKLFF. Looking up the rest from reference TRBV19 and TRBJ1-4 gives the full variable domain: DGGITQSPKYLFRKEGQNVTLSCEQNLNHDAMYWYRQDPGQGLRLIYYSQIVNDFQKGDIAEGYSVSREKKESFPLTVTSAQKNPTAFYLCASSILSQLENEKLFFGSGTQLSVL.

The V and J genes are TRBV30 and TRBJ2-5; TRBD2 aligns across 8 bases. Germline CDR1 and CDR2: GTSNPN and SVGIG (reference sequence). The CDR3 extends over 13 amino acids. V gave up 2 bases and J gave up 6 bases; unmatched junction bases: 5. In DNA, the CDR3 is TGTGCCTGGAGTCCAGCGGGAGCCAAGACCCAGTACTTC. As protein: CAWSPAGAKTQYF.

The V and J genes are TRBV27 and TRBJ2-7; D gene ambiguous. CDR1 and CDR2 from the germline V gene are MNHEY and SMNVEV (reference sequence). The V end was cut by 8 bases, the J end by 3 bases, with 14 bases between. This CDR3 comprises 13 residues. The chain's CDR3 is CASRPLVDYEQYF. The CDR3 nucleotides read TGTGCCAGCCGCCCACTTGTAGACTACGAGCAGTACTTC.

The gene calls are TRBV6-1 and TRBJ2-3; D gene unclear. The V and J ends lost 2 bases and 0 bases respectively, with 9 bases between them. CDR3 length equals 15 residues. In germline, CDR1 is MNHNS, CDR2 SASEGT. CDR3 sequence reads: CASSESITSTDTQYF. Here the CDR3 DNA reads TGTGCCAGCAGTGAATCAATAACTAGCACAGATACGCAGTATTTT.

The J gene is TRBJ2-1, the V gene TRBV9, with 8 bases that match TRBD2. In germline, CDR1 is SGDLS, CDR2 YYNGEE. CDR3 length equals 15 residues. V lost 0 bases, J lost 4 bases, and 3 bases stayed unmatched. CDR3 sequence reads: CASSVGTSIYNEQFF. The CDR3 DNA reads TGTGCCAGCAGCGTAGGGACTAGCATATACAATGAGCAGTTCTTC.

This sequence joins TRBV4-1 and TRBJ2-7; 8 bases are a match to TRBD2. The CDR3 runs 15 residues. Looked up from germline, CDR1 is MGHRA and CDR2 is YSYEKL. V lost 2 bases to trimming and J lost 6 bases; unmatched junction nucleotides: 9. CDR3 DNA: TGCGCCAGCAGCCAATTCGGGGGGGTCCCCGGCGAGCAGTACTTC. This encodes CASSQFGGVPGEQYF.

This clone was seen once. V is TRBV10-3 and J is TRBJ2-7; 7 positions match TRBD1. There are 16 residues in the CDR3. Trimming took 10 bases from V and 2 from J; bases not matched to a gene: 17. From germline, CDR1 is ENHRY and CDR2 SYGVKD. CDR3 loop: CATSRLSAGGPYEQYF. The CDR3 DNA reads as TGTGCCACGTCCAGGTTGTCGGCAGGGGGTCCCTACGAGCAGTACTTC.

The chain is built from TRBV28 and TRBJ2-3; TRBD2 might be the D (6 bases). Deletions cut 5 bases from V and 0 bases from J, with 12 bases between. The CDR3 consists of 15 residues. CDR1 and CDR2 from the germline V gene are MDHEN and SYDVKM. CDR3 in DNA: TGTGCCAGCAGTAGCCTGGGGGGAAGCACAGATACGCAGTATTTT. Its translation: CASSSLGGSTDTQYF.

The chain links TRBV9 to TRBJ2-2; TRBD1 might be the D (6 bases). Germline values: CDR1 SGDLS, CDR2 YYNGEE. Trimming cost V 4 bases and J 1 base, with 11 bases left between them. The CDR3 runs 15 residues. The CDR3 DNA reads TGTGCCAGCAGCTCACAGACAGGGAACACCGGGGAGCTGTTTTTT. Residues: CASSSQTGNTGELFF.

The rearrangement links TRBV5-4 to TRBJ1-2, with D hard to call. The CDR3 is 14 amino acids. Germline-derived CDR1 and CDR2 are SGHNT and YYREEE (reference sequence). V lost 6 bases to trimming and J lost 4 bases, with 16 bases between them. This chain's CDR3 is CASTTRAGSYGYTF. CDR3 nucleotide sequence: TGTGCCAGCACCACCCGGGCGGGGAGCTATGGCTACACCTTC.

The chain joins TRBV29-1 to TRBJ2-1; D gene unclear. The CDR3 is 16 residues long. With 0 bases removed from V and 0 bases from J, the gap between germline ends came to 12 bases. Germline V lookup: CDR1 SQVTM, CDR2 ANQGSEA. The CDR3 here is CSVEDLQASSYNEQFF. The CDR3 DNA is TGCAGCGTTGAAGATCTTCAGGCCAGCTCCTACAATGAGCAGTTCTTC.

The chain combines TRBV11-3 with TRBJ2-7, with a weak D call TRBD1 (6 bases). CDR1 SGHNT and CDR2 YENEEA come from the germline V gene. The V and J ends lost 1 base and 0 bases respectively, with 7 bases between them. The CDR3 consists of 14 residues. The CDR3 DNA reads TGTGCCAGCAGCTTAGGGGGGCTCTCCTACGAGCAGTACTTC. Translation: CASSLGGLSYEQYF. Full variable domain (remainder filled in from reference TRBV11-3 and TRBJ2-7): EAGVVQSPRYKIIEKKQPVAFWCNPISGHNTLYWYLQNLGQGPELLIRYENEEAVDDSQLPKDRFSAERLKGVDSTLKIQPAELGDSAVYLCASSLGGLSYEQYFGPGTRLTVT.

This sequence joins TRBV29-1 and TRBJ2-7; 8 bases are shared with TRBD1. The CDR3 runs 12 residues. CDR1 SQVTM and CDR2 ANQGSEA come from the germline V gene. J was trimmed by 6 bases and V by 6 bases; bases with no gene match: 7. The CDR3 reads CSVAPGQAEQYF. The CDR3 DNA reads TGCAGCGTCGCCCCGGGACAGGCCGAGCAGTACTTC.